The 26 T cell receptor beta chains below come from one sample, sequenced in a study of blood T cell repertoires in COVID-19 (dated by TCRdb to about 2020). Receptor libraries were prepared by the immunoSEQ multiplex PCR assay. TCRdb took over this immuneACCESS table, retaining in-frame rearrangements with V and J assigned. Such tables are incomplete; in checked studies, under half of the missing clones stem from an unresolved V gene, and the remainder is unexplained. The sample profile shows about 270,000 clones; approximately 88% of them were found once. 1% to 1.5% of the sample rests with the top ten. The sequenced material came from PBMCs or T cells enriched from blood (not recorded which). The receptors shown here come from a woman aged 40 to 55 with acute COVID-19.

This CDR3 reads CASSLEGERSEQFF. The CDR3 DNA reads TGTGCCAGCAGCTTAGAGGGAGAAAGGAGTGAGCAGTTCTTC. This chain uses TRBV11-3 with TRBJ2-1; tentative D call: TRBD2 (5 bases). The germline gives CDR1 SGHNT, CDR2 YENEEA. V lost 0 bases and J lost 9, with 12 bases in between. This CDR3 is 14 amino acids long. The full variable domain, completed using reference TRBV11-3 and TRBJ2-1, is EAGVVQSPRYKIIEKKQPVAFWCNPISGHNTLYWYLQNLGQGPELLIRYENEEAVDDSQLPKDRFSAERLKGVDSTLKIQPAELGDSAVYLCASSLEGERSEQFFGPGTRLTVL.

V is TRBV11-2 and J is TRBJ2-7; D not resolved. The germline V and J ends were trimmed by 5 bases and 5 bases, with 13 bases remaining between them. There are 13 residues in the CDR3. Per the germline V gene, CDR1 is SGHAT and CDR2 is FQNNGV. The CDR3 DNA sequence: TGTGCCAGCAGCCCGACAATAAGGAACGAGCAGTACGTC. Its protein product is CASSPTIRNEQYV.

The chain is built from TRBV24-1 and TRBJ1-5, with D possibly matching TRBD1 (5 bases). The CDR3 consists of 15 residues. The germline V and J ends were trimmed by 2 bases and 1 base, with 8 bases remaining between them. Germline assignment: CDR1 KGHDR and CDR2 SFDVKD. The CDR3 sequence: CATSDSRQSNQPQHF. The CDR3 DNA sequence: TGTGCCACCAGTGATTCCCGACAGAGCAATCAGCCCCAGCATTTT.

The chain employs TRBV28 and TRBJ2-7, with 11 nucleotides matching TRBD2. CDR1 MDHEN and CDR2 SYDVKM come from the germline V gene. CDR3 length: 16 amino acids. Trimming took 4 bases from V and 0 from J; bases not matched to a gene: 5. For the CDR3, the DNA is TGTGCCAGCAGTTCCTTAGCGGGAGGGGGCTCCTACGAGCAGTACTTC. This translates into CASSSLAGGGSYEQYF. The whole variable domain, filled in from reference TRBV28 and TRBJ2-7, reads DVKVTQSSRYLVKRTGEKVFLECVQDMDHENMFWYRQDPGLGLRLIYFSYDVKMKEKGDIPEGYSVSREKKERFSLILESASTNQTSMYLCASSSLAGGGSYEQYFGPGTRLTVT.

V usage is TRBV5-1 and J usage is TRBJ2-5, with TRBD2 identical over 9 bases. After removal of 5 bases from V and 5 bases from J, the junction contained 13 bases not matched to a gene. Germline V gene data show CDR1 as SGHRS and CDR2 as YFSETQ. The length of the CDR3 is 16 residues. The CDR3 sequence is CASRPQGGRAGETQYF. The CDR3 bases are TGCGCCAGCAGACCCCAGGGCGGGAGGGCCGGTGAGACCCAGTACTTC.

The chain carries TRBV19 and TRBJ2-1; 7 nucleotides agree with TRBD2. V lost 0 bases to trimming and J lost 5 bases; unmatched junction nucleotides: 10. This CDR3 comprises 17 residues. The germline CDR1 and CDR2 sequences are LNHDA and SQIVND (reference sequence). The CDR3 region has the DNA TGTGCCAGTAGTATAGATGAAGGGCTAGCGGACAACAATGAGCAGTTCTTC. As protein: CASSIDEGLADNNEQFF.

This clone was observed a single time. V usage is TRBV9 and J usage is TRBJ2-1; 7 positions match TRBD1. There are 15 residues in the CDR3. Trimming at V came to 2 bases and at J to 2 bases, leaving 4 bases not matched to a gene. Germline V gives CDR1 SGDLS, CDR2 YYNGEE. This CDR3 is CASSVRRGTYNEQFF. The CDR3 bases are TGTGCCAGCAGCGTCCGCAGGGGGACCTACAATGAGCAGTTCTTC.

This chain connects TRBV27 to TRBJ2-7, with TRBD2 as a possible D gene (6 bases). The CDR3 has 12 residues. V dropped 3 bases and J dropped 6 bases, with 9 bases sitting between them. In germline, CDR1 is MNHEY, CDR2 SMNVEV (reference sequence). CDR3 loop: CASSFGGLEQYF. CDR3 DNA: TGTGCCAGCAGTTTTGGAGGGCTCGAGCAGTACTTC.

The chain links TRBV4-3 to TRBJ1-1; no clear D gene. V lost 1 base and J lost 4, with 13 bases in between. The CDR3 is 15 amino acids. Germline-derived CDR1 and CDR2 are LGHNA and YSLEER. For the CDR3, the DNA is TGCGCCAGCAGCCAAGCCCTGGGAGGTAGCACTGAAGCTTTCTTT. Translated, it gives CASSQALGGSTEAFF.

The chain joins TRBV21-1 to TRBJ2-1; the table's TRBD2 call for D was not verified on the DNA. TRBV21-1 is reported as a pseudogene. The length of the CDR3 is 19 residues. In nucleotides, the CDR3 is TGTGCCAGCAGCAACGGTGAGACTAGCGGGAGAAGCTCCTACAATGAGCAGTTCTTC. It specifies CASSNGETSGRSSYNEQFF.

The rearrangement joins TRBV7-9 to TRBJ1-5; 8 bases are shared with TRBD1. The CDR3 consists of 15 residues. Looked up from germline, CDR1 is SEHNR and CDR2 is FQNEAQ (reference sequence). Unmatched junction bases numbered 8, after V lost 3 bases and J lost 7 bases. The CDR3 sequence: CASSLDREVGQPQHF. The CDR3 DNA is TGTGCCAGCAGCTTGGACAGGGAAGTAGGCCAGCCCCAGCATTTT.

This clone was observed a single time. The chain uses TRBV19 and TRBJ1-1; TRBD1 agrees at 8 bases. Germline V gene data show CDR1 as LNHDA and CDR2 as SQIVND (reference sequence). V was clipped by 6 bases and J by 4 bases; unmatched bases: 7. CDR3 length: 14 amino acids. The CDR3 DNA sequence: TGTGCCAGTAGGGATCTACAGGGGGGCACTGAAGCTTTCTTT. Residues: CASRDLQGGTEAFF.

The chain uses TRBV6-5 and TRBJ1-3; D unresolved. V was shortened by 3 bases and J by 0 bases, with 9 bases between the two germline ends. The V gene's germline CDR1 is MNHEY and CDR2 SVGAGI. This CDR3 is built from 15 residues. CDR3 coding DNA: TGTGCCAGCAGTTATGGCAGGAACTCTGGAAACACCATATATTTT. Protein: CASSYGRNSGNTIYF.

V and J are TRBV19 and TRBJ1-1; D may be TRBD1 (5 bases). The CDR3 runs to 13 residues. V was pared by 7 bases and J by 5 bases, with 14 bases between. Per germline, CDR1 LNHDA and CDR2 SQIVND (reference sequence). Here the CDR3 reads CASKIQGSTEAFF. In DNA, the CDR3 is TGTGCCAGTAAAATTCAGGGATCTACTGAAGCTTTCTTT. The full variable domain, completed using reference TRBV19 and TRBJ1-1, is DGGITQSPKYLFRKEGQNVTLSCEQNLNHDAMYWYRQDPGQGLRLIYYSQIVNDFQKGDIAEGYSVSREKKESFPLTVTSAQKNPTAFYLCASKIQGSTEAFFGQGTRLTVV.

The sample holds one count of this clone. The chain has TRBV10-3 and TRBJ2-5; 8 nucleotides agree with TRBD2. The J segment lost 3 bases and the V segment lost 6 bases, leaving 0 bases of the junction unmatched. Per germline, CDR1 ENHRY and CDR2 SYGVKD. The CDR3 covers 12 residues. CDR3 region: CAIRGLEETQYF. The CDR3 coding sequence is TGTGCCATCAGGGGACTAGAAGAGACCCAGTACTTC.

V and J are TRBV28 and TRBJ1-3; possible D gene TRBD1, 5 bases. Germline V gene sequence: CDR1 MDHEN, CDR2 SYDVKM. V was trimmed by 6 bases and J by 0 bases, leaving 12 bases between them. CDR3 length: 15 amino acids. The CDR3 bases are TGTGCCAGCAGAAACAGGCCCCTCTCTGGAAACACCATATATTTT. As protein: CASRNRPLSGNTIYF.

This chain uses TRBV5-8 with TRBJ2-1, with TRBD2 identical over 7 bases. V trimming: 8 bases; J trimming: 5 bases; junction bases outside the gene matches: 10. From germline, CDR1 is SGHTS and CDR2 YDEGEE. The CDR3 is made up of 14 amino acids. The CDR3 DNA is TGTGCCAGAGGCGGGCTAGCGGTAGACAATGAGCAGTTCTTC. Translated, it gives CARGGLAVDNEQFF.

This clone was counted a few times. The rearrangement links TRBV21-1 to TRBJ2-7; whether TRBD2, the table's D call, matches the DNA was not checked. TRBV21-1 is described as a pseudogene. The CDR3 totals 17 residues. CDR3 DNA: TGTGCCAGCAGCAAAATAGGTACTCGCGGGTTCGTACGCGAGCAGTACGTC. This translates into CASSKIGTRGFVREQYV.

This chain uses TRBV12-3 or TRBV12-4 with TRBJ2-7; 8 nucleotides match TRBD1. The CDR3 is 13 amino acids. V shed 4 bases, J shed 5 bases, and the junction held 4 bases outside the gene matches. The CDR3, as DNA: TGTGCCAGCAGTTCATCGGACAGGGACGAGCAGTACGTC. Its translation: CASSSSDRDEQYV.

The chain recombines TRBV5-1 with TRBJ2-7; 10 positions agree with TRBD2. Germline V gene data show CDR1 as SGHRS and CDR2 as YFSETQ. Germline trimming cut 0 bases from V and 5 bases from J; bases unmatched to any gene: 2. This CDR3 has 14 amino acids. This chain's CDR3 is CASSLGLAGDEQYF. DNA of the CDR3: TGCGCCAGCAGCTTGGGTCTAGCGGGAGACGAGCAGTACTTC. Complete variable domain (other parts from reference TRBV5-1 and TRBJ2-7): KAGVTQTPRYLIKTRGQQVTLSCSPISGHRSVSWYQQTPGQGLQFLFEYFSETQRNKGNFPGRFSGRQFSNSRSEMNVSTLELGDSALYLCASSLGLAGDEQYFGPGTRLTVT.

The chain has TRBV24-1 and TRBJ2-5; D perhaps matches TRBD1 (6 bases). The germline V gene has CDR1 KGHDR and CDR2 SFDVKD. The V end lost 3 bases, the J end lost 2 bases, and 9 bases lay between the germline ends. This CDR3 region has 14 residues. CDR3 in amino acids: CATSDQDRQETQYF. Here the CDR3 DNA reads TGTGCCACCAGTGATCAGGACAGACAAGAGACCCAGTACTTC.

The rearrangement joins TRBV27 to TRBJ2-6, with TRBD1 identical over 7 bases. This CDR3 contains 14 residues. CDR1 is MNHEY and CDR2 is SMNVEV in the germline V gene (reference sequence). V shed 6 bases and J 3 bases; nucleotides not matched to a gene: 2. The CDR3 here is CASSGTVGANVLTF. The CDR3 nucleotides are TGTGCCAGCAGCGGGACAGTTGGGGCCAACGTCCTGACTTTC. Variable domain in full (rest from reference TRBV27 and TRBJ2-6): EAQVTQNPRYLITVTGKKLTVTCSQNMNHEYMSWYRQDPGLGLRQIYYSMNVEVTDKGDVPEGYKVSRKEKRNFPLILESPSPNQTSLYFCASSGTVGANVLTFGAGSRLTVL.

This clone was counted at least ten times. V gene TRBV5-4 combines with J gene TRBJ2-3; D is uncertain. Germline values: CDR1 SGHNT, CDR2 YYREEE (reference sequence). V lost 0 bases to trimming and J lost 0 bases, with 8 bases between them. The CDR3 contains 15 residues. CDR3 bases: TGTGCCAGCAGCTTGGCTGTTACTAGCACAGATACGCAGTATTTT. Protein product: CASSLAVTSTDTQYF.

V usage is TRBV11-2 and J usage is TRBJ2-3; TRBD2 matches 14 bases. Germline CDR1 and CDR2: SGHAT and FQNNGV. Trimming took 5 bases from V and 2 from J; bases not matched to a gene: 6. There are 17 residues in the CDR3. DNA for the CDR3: TGTGCCAGCAGCCTCGGGACTAGCGGGGGCAACACAGATACGCAGTATTTT. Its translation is CASSLGTSGGNTDTQYF.

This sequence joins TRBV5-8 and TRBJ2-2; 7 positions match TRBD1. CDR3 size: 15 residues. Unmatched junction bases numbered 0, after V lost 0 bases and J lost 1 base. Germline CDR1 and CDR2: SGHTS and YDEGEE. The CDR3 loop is CASSLGTGNTGELFF. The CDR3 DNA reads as TGTGCCAGCAGCTTGGGGACAGGGAACACCGGGGAGCTGTTTTTT.

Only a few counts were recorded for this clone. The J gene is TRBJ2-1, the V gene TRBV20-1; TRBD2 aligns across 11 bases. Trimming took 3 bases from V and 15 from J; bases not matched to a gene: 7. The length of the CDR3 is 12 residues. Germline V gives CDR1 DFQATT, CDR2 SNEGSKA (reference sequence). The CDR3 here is CSASELAGAAFF. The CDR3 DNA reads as TGCAGTGCTAGTGAACTAGCGGGAGCAGCGTTCTTC.